Following are 6 T cell receptor beta chains from one sample sequenced in a study of PD-L1 blockade in urothelial cancer (dated by TCRdb to between 2016 and 2019). The library was prepared using the immunoSEQ multiplex PCR assay. In its TCRdb copy, this immuneACCESS table keeps in-frame sequences only and misses some clones. Where compared with another copy, unresolved V genes explain less than half of these, and the others have no known cause. The sample table lists approximately 47,000 clones, approximately 85% of them with a count of one. Of the sample, 1.5% to 2% falls within the top ten clones. Reading the label with the study, this specimen's time point is: pretreatment peripheral blood. The material was PBMCs, obtained around atezolizumab (anti-PD-L1) treatment. The receptors were sampled from a man aged 50 to 59 with urothelial cancer.

In nucleotides, the CDR3 is TGTGCCAGCAGTTTGACGGAGCCCTCCTACAATGAGCAGTTCTTC. Its translation: CASSLTEPSYNEQFF. This chain joins TRBV27 and TRBJ2-1, with unresolved D. V gave up 3 bases and J gave up 0 bases, with 9 bases separating them. The CDR3 has 15 amino acids. The germline CDR1 and CDR2 sequences are MNHEY and SMNVEV (reference sequence).

This chain links TRBV14 with TRBJ2-1, with 8 positions matching TRBD1. Germline V gene data show CDR1 as SGHDN and CDR2 as FVKESK. V was clipped by 3 bases and J by 3 bases; unmatched bases: 7. CDR3 length equals 16 residues. Here the CDR3 reads CASSHRTGFVYNEQFF. The CDR3 coding sequence is TGTGCCAGCAGCCACCGGACAGGGTTCGTCTACAATGAGCAGTTCTTC.

This chain connects TRBV28 to TRBJ1-5; 12 bases agree with TRBD1. J gave up 0 bases and V 6 bases, and 9 bases lay outside the gene matches. This CDR3 is built from 18 residues. Germline V lookup: CDR1 MDHEN, CDR2 SYDVKM. CDR3 DNA: TGTGCCAGCAGCCCCCCGGGACAGGGGGCGTCTAGCAATCAGCCCCAGCATTTT. Its protein product is CASSPPGQGASSNQPQHF.

The gene calls are TRBV18 and TRBJ2-5; D remains unclear. Germline V gene sequence: CDR1 KGHSH, CDR2 LQKENI. The CDR3 spans 12 residues. V lost 6 bases to trimming and J lost 13 bases, with 18 bases between them. DNA of the CDR3: TGTGCCAGCTCCCCTGACCCCGAGCGTCCGTACTTC. Translation gives CASSPDPERPYF. The full variable domain, in which reference TRBV18 and TRBJ2-5 provide the parts outside the CDR3, is NAGVMQNPRHLVRRRGQEARLRCSPMKGHSHVYWYRQLPEEGLKFMVYLQKENIIDESGMPKERFSAEFPKEGPSILRIQQVVRGDSAAYFCASSPDPERPYFGPGTRLLVL.

This rearrangement joins TRBV6-5 to TRBJ1-1, with 7 bases that match TRBD1. Germline V gene sequence: CDR1 MNHEY, CDR2 SVGAGI. V gave up 4 bases and J gave up 7 bases; unmatched junction bases: 9. This CDR3 has 14 residues. The CDR3: CASSFQQGRFEAFF. DNA for the CDR3: TGTGCCAGCAGTTTCCAACAGGGGAGGTTTGAAGCTTTCTTT.

The gene calls are TRBV7-9 and TRBJ2-1; 9 nucleotides line up with TRBD2. Germline CDR1 SEHNR, CDR2 FQNEAQ (reference sequence). The CDR3 has 14 amino acids. V lost 2 bases to trimming and J lost 6 bases; unmatched junction nucleotides: 2. In DNA, the CDR3 is TGTGCCAGCAGCTTATTGACTAGCGGCAATGAGCAGTTCTTC. It specifies CASSLLTSGNEQFF.